Below, 18 T cell receptor beta chains from the same sample are listed, as sequenced in a study of control samples from healthy donors and cancer patients. The data were produced by immunoSEQ multiplex PCR, yet TCRdb's version contains in-frame clones alone and is incomplete. The table includes fewer than 100,000 clones, almost 85% detected once. Sequencing was carried out using blood. These receptor sequences come from an older woman in good health.

This clone appeared a single time. The J gene is TRBJ2-3, the V gene TRBV2; TRBD1 matches 7 bases. The junction had 12 bases not matched to a gene; V was cut back by 6 bases and J by 6 bases. Germline CDR1 reads SNHLY; CDR2 reads FYNNEI. The CDR3 is made up of 15 amino acids. The chain's CDR3 is CASRSDRAASDTQYF. DNA for the CDR3: TGTGCCAGCAGGAGCGACAGGGCGGCATCCGATACGCAGTATTTT.

This clone came up once. The CDR3: CASSFVGTPNYGYTF. The DNA for the CDR3 is TGCGCCAGCAGCTTCGTCGGGACACCTAACTATGGCTACACCTTC. The chain joins TRBV5-1 to TRBJ1-2, with D tentatively TRBD1 (6 bases). The length of the CDR3 is 15 residues. In germline, CDR1 is SGHRS, CDR2 YFSETQ. The ends were cut back, 2 bases at V and 0 bases at J, with 11 bases in the middle.

This sequence joins TRBV19 and TRBJ2-1; 11 bases align to TRBD2. CDR1 is LNHDA, CDR2 SQIVND, per germline (reference sequence). V was pared by 3 bases and J by 8 bases, with 6 bases of the junction left unmatched. The CDR3 loop spans 15 amino acids. The CDR3 bases are TGTGCCAGTAGTATGTTAGCGGGAGGGCCCTATGAGCAGTTCTTC. This sequence encodes CASSMLAGGPYEQFF.

The chain has TRBV10-1 and TRBJ2-5; D ambiguous. This CDR3 comprises 12 residues. With 7 bases removed from V and 5 bases from J, the gap between germline ends came to 11 bases. Germline assignment: CDR1 WNHNN and CDR2 SYGVQD (reference sequence). The CDR3: CASTGPGETQYF. The CDR3 coding sequence is TGCGCCAGCACCGGTCCCGGGGAGACCCAGTACTTC.

This rearrangement joins TRBV29-1 to TRBJ2-1; TRBD2 matches 10 bases. This CDR3 region has 15 residues. Trimming removed 1 base from V and 7 bases from J; junction bases left unmatched: 7. The germline V gene has CDR1 SQVTM and CDR2 ANQGSEA. The CDR3 DNA is TGCAGCGTTGAAGGGCGAAGCGGGGGGGGAAATGAGCAGTTCTTC. It encodes CSVEGRSGGGNEQFF.

The chain combines TRBV25-1 with TRBJ2-1, with 7 positions matching TRBD1. V shed 0 bases and J 7 bases; nucleotides not matched to a gene: 9. The CDR3 extends over 16 amino acids. Looked up from germline, CDR1 is MGHDK and CDR2 is SYGVNS. The CDR3 nucleotides read TGTGCCAGCAGTGAATATCGAACAGGGGATGGGAATGAGCAGTTCTTC. It yields the protein CASSEYRTGDGNEQFF.

The chain combines TRBV5-6 with TRBJ1-1, with 7 bases matching TRBD1. Germline V gives CDR1 SGHDT, CDR2 YYEEEE. This CDR3 contains 16 residues. The J segment lost 0 bases and the V segment lost 4 bases, leaving 9 bases of the junction unmatched. For the CDR3, the DNA is TGTGCCAGCAGCCGACTTGACAGGGCCTTGAACACTGAAGCTTTCTTT. It codes for CASSRLDRALNTEAFF.

V is TRBV5-4 and J is TRBJ2-2, with D possibly being TRBD1 (6 bases). Germline assignment: CDR1 SGHNT and CDR2 YYREEE (reference sequence). With 10 bases removed from V and 0 bases from J, the gap between germline ends came to 10 bases. The CDR3 is made up of 13 amino acids. CDR3 in DNA: TGTGCCTCCGGGACAACGAACACCGGGGAGCTGTTTTTT. It codes for CASGTTNTGELFF.

V and J are TRBV28 and TRBJ1-5; TRBD1 is a possible D gene (6 bases). The CDR3 spans 16 residues. Trimming left V 5 bases short and J 1 base short, with 15 bases between. In germline, CDR1 is MDHEN, CDR2 SYDVKM. CDR3 amino acids: CASSISGTPSNQPQHF. The CDR3 region has the DNA TGTGCCAGCAGTATTTCCGGGACACCCAGCAATCAGCCCCAGCATTTT.

The chain employs TRBV27 and TRBJ2-1, with 7 bases fitting TRBD2. Germline CDR1 is MNHEY and CDR2 is SMNVEV (reference sequence). After removal of 1 base from V and 6 bases from J, the junction contained 6 bases not matched to a gene. The CDR3 has 15 residues. As DNA, the CDR3 is TGTGCCAGCAGTTTATTGGCTAGCGGAGTCAATGAGCAGTTCTTC. Amino acids: CASSLLASGVNEQFF.

This clone appeared a single time. This chain connects TRBV5-3 to TRBJ2-2, with D unresolved. TRBV5-3 is assigned to the ORF class and has an uncertain function. The CDR3 length is 17 residues. V lost 1 base to trimming and J lost 1 base, with 14 bases between them. For the CDR3, the DNA is TGTGCCAGAAGCTTGACACTTAATCCTAAGAACACCGGGGAGCTGTTTTTT. This codes for CARSLTLNPKNTGELFF.

This clone was recorded at least ten times. The chain's CDR3 is CASSQDPGQLYEQYF. CDR3 DNA: TGCGCCAGCAGCCAAGATCCGGGACAGTTATACGAGCAGTACTTC. V gene TRBV4-1 combines with J gene TRBJ2-7; TRBD1 matches 7 bases. Trimming took 0 bases from V and 4 from J; bases not matched to a gene: 6. The CDR3 covers 15 residues. Germline loops: CDR1 MGHRA, CDR2 YSYEKL.

The gene calls are TRBV7-2 and TRBJ1-4, with D perhaps matching TRBD1 (6 bases). With 7 bases removed from V and 0 bases from J, the gap between germline ends came to 12 bases. Germline V gene data show CDR1 as SGHTA and CDR2 as FQGNSA. The CDR3 consists of 15 residues. CDR3 sequence (DNA): TGTGCCAGCAACATACAGGGCGCAACTAATGAAAAACTGTTTTTT. Protein: CASNIQGATNEKLFF.

V usage is TRBV29-1 and J usage is TRBJ2-3; D is perhaps TRBD2 (6 bases). There are 13 residues in the CDR3. Deletions cut 4 bases from V and 1 base from J, with 9 bases between. Germline V lookup: CDR1 SQVTM, CDR2 ANQGSEA. The CDR3 DNA reads TGCAGCGTTGTGCCGGGGGGCACAGATACGCAGTATTTT. It encodes CSVVPGGTDTQYF.

The chain joins TRBV6-5 to TRBJ1-2; D is uncertain. The germline gives CDR1 MNHEY, CDR2 SVGAGI. This CDR3 is 12 amino acids long. With 0 bases removed from V and 5 bases from J, the gap between germline ends came to 4 bases. The CDR3 coding sequence is TGTGCCAGCAGTTACTCAGGGTATGGCTACACCTTC. Protein sequence: CASSYSGYGYTF.

J is TRBJ2-6 and V is TRBV19; possibly TRBD1 for D (6 bases). V dropped 3 bases and J dropped 0 bases, with 15 bases sitting between them. The V gene's germline CDR1 is LNHDA and CDR2 SQIVND (reference sequence). The length of the CDR3 is 18 residues. The CDR3 bases are TGTGCCAGTAGTATGTGGACAGCTGAAGTCTCTGGGGCCAACGTCCTGACTTTC. It is translated as CASSMWTAEVSGANVLTF.

The chain carries TRBV5-1 and TRBJ2-2, with TRBD1 as a possible D gene (6 bases). CDR3 length equals 13 residues. Trimming removed 4 bases from V and 5 bases from J, with 9 bases in between. Germline lookup yields CDR1 SGHRS and CDR2 YFSETQ. In DNA form, the CDR3 reads TGCGCCAGCAGCCGACAGGAAACCGGGGAGCTGTTTTTT. Translation: CASSRQETGELFF.

The genes are TRBV15 and TRBJ1-1; 8 bases are shared with TRBD1. Germline CDR1 and CDR2: LNHNV and YYDKDF (reference sequence). V shed 5 bases and J 4 bases; nucleotides not matched to a gene: 3. The CDR3 has 13 amino acids. CDR3 in DNA: TGTGCCACCAGCCTCGACAGGGGCACTGAAGCTTTCTTT. This codes for CATSLDRGTEAFF.